This TCR beta chain was sequenced for a study of CD8 T cells in Susac syndrome (dated 2019 in TCRdb). With regard to the full study: Repertoire sequencing was used to test whether CD8+ T cell activation and differentiation in Susac syndrome was antigen driven. Clonality of the CD8+ T cell repertoire was compared between more than 9 healthy donors, approximately 14 Susac syndrome patients and roughly 15 multiple sclerosis patients.

High-throughput TCR beta sequencing profiled peripheral blood CD8+ and CD4+ T cells from healthy donors, Susac syndrome patients and multiple sclerosis patients. The multiple sclerosis controls were treatment-naive patients who had stable or active relapsing-remitting disease and met the revised McDonald criteria. CD8+ TEMRA cells were enriched by FACS, while bulk CD8+ and CD4+ T cells were purified by magnetic negative isolation. Blood was drawn into EDTA tubes, processed within 24 hours, and PBMCs were isolated by density gradient centrifugation. PBMCs destined for TCR sequencing were cryopreserved in liquid nitrogen and later thawed in a 37 °C water bath. The sorted or isolated CD4+, CD8+ and CD8+ TEMRA cells had a purity of 90% or higher. For CDR1 and CDR2, the germline V gene (reference sequence) lists SGHKS and YYEKEE. The CDR3 covers 14 residues, taking in both the cysteine and the phenylalanine. The CDR3 DNA has 42 bases and is translated from base 1. Relative to germline, V is missing 7 bases and J is missing 7 bases, with 8 bases of the junction outside any gene match.

RNA was extracted using the RNeasy kit, and about 0.45 to 1 ug of the RNA was reverse transcribed with random hexamers. TCR beta CDR3 regions were amplified with the immunoSEQ multiplex PCR assay covering 54 Vbeta and 13 Jbeta segments. Bias from PCR amplification was corrected by using a synthetic template baseline for primer optimization and for computational correction. The published analysis was carried out like this. Reads were assigned to V, D and J genes according to IMGT and analyzed in immunoSEQ Analyzer, with only productive sequences retained. To calculate clonality, Shannon entropy was normalized by log2 of the number of productive unique sequences and then subtracted from one. For each patient and control, public and private clones were evaluated within the 100 most prevalent clones. A clone was defined as Susac-specific if it was absent from the healthy and MS cohorts, from roughly 980 published viral clones and from other ImmuneACCESS disease sequences. TCRdb reworked the public reads: Q25 trimming with fastp, MiXCR clone assembly, productive beta chains retained. Every CDR3 protein is listed once, alongside the most common genes and DNA of its rows. TCRdb's processing, not the authors' own work, is the source of the V and J calls. The sample includes about 300,000 distinct CDR3 sequences, with roughly 81% observed a single time. The top ten clones comprise over 0.095% of the sample.

Concerning this clonotype itself: It has no known antigen specificity. Per-base qualities were not stored, and no clone one base away is much larger.

Summary of the overall study and its limitations: The number of individuals in the TCR sequencing and HLA analysis was acknowledged as relatively small.

The sequenced sample consisted of CD8+ T cells from PBMCs. The TCR sequence derives from a human donor with multiple sclerosis. The chain is encoded by TRBV5-5 joined to TRBJ2-2, and TRBD1 matches 9 of the central bases. The sequenced DNA is TGTGCCAGCGCGGACAGGGGCAGTAGCGGGGAGCTGTTTTTT. Protein translation: CASADRGSSGELFF. Extended through the reference TRBV5-5 and TRBJ2-2 proteins, this CDR3 yields the full variable domain: DAGVTQSPTHLIKTRGQQVTLRCSPISGHKSVSWYQQVLGQGPQFIFQYYEKEERGRGNFPDRFSARQFPNYSSELNVNALLLGDSALYLCASADRGSSGELFFGEGSRLTVL.